These 30 T cell receptor beta chains came from one sample sequenced in a study of blood T cell repertoires in COVID-19 (dated by TCRdb to the early 2020s). The method behind the library was the immunoSEQ multiplex PCR assay. Here the immuneACCESS table is served through TCRdb, limited to in-frame sequences with V and J called. Missing clones are a known gap in these copies; in checked studies unresolved V genes cover under half, and the rest lacks a known reason. This sample gives roughly 260,000 clones in total; 82% of them show up just once. The ten largest account for around 3.2% of the sample. The sample was peripheral blood. The origin of the receptors is a woman under 30 with acute or convalescent COVID-19.

This rearrangement joins TRBV30 to TRBJ2-7, with D tentatively TRBD2 (6 bases). The germline V gene encodes CDR1 GTSNPN and CDR2 SVGIG (reference sequence). This CDR3 has 15 amino acids. The V and J ends lost 3 bases and 7 bases respectively, with 22 bases between them. In DNA form, the CDR3 reads TGTGCCTGGAGGGGGGGTTTAGGGACCCCCGGGGAGCAGTACTTC. Residues: CAWRGGLGTPGEQYF.

The chain recombines TRBV6-1 with TRBJ2-1; 7 nucleotides agree with TRBD1. The J segment lost 0 bases and the V segment lost 2 bases, leaving 16 bases of the junction unmatched. The CDR3 is 20 amino acids. Germline CDR1 and CDR2: MNHNS and SASEGT. The CDR3: CASSEIWEITGAGSYNEQFF. The CDR3 region has the DNA TGTGCCAGCAGTGAAATATGGGAGATTACAGGGGCGGGCTCCTACAATGAGCAGTTCTTC.

The sample holds a few counts of this clone. In the same sample, other DNA sequences code for this CDR3. The CDR3 region has the DNA TGTGCCAGCAGCCAAGGGGGGACAGGGGGTTACGAGCAGTACTTC. It encodes CASSQGGTGGYEQYF. The chain recombines TRBV3-1 (or the pseudogene TRBV3-2) with TRBJ2-7; TRBD1 aligns across 11 bases. In germline, CDR1 is LGHDT, CDR2 YNNKEL (reference sequence). This CDR3 comprises 15 residues. Trimming took 1 base from V and 4 from J; bases not matched to a gene: 3.

The chain's CDR3 is CASSMGLAGLRSYEQYF. The CDR3 coding sequence is TGTGCCAGCAGCATGGGACTAGCGGGACTACGCTCCTACGAGCAGTACTTC. The genes are TRBV13 and TRBJ2-7, with 13 nucleotides matching TRBD2. V shed 5 bases and J 0 bases; nucleotides not matched to a gene: 7. The germline gives CDR1 PRHDT, CDR2 FYEKMQ (reference sequence). There are 17 residues in the CDR3.

The CDR3 reads CASSLLAGGRNEQFF. In DNA, the CDR3 is TGCGCCAGCAGCCTACTAGCGGGAGGGCGGAATGAGCAGTTCTTC. V is TRBV5-1 and J is TRBJ2-1; 13 nucleotides agree with TRBD2. This CDR3 contains 15 residues. Looked up from germline, CDR1 is SGHRS and CDR2 is YFSETQ. V was clipped by 4 bases and J by 7 bases; unmatched bases: 5.

This clone was counted ten times or more. V gene TRBV14 combines with J gene TRBJ1-3, with 9 nucleotides matching TRBD1. From germline, CDR1 is SGHDN and CDR2 FVKESK. V shed 4 bases and J 2 bases; nucleotides not matched to a gene: 9. This CDR3 has 17 residues. The DNA of the CDR3 is TGTGCCAGCAGCCCCGTAGGACAGGGGAAAACTGGAAACACCATATATTTT. It yields the protein CASSPVGQGKTGNTIYF.

The rearrangement joins TRBV12-3 or TRBV12-4 to TRBJ2-7; perhaps TRBD2 as D (6 bases). The CDR3 covers 13 residues. V was cut by 8 bases and J by 0 bases, with 11 bases left in between. CDR3 bases: TGTGCCAGCTTAGCGGACAACTCCTACGAGCAGTACTTC. This encodes CASLADNSYEQYF.

The chain uses TRBV10-3 and TRBJ1-4; 8 nucleotides align to TRBD1. Trimming took 6 bases from V and 1 from J; bases not matched to a gene: 1. The CDR3 loop spans 14 amino acids. CDR1 and CDR2 (germline): ENHRY, SYGVKD. The CDR3 coding sequence is TGTGCCATCAGAGGACAGGGAACTAATGAAAAACTGTTTTTT. Its translation is CAIRGQGTNEKLFF.

The V and J genes are TRBV19 and TRBJ1-1; 7 bases line up with TRBD1. V trimming: 5 bases; J trimming: 0 bases; junction bases outside the gene matches: 6. Per germline, CDR1 LNHDA and CDR2 SQIVND (reference sequence). CDR3 size: 15 residues. CDR3 nucleotides: TGTGCCAGTAGTCAATGGGGACAGATGAACACTGAAGCTTTCTTT. As protein: CASSQWGQMNTEAFF.

V usage is TRBV6-5 and J usage is TRBJ1-1, with TRBD1 as a possible D gene (6 bases). Germline assignment: CDR1 MNHEY and CDR2 SVGAGI. The V end was cut by 8 bases, the J end by 3 bases, with 16 bases between. The CDR3 totals 14 residues. Here the CDR3 reads CASHRDRQDTEAFF. The CDR3 DNA is TGTGCCAGCCATCGGGATCGACAGGACACTGAAGCTTTCTTT.

The chain carries TRBV9 and TRBJ2-7; no definite D call. The CDR3 has 16 residues. The V and J ends lost 0 bases and 0 bases respectively, with 13 bases between them. Germline lookup yields CDR1 SGDLS and CDR2 YYNGEE. The CDR3 nucleotides read TGTGCCAGCAGCGTAGGGTCCGGGTCGGACTCCTACGAGCAGTACTTC. This translates into CASSVGSGSDSYEQYF.

The rearrangement joins TRBV18 to TRBJ1-2; D uncertain. CDR1 is KGHSH and CDR2 is LQKENI in the germline V gene. This CDR3 has 16 residues. Trimming removed 4 bases at V and 3 bases at J, with 18 bases between. The CDR3 spells CASSLNHHFPDYGYTF. In DNA form, the CDR3 reads TGTGCCAGCTCACTTAATCATCACTTCCCTGACTATGGCTACACCTTC.

This clone was observed many times. The chain combines TRBV7-8 with TRBJ1-6, with 9 bases matching TRBD1. Germline V gene data show CDR1 as SGHVS and CDR2 as FQNEAQ. The CDR3 runs 14 residues. The V gene end was trimmed by 5 bases and the J gene end by 7 bases; junction bases not matched to a gene: 3. The CDR3 protein is CASSLDRGNSPLHF. CDR3 bases: TGTGCCAGCAGCCTAGACAGGGGGAATTCACCCCTCCACTTT.

The rearrangement joins TRBV6-2 or TRBV6-3 to TRBJ1-2; D remains ambiguous. Deletions cut 2 bases from V and 4 bases from J, with 8 bases between. Germline CDR1 MNHEY, CDR2 SVGEGT. The CDR3 contains 13 residues. The CDR3 DNA reads as TGTGCCAGCAGTTACGTGGCCACCTATGGCTACACCTTC. It yields the protein CASSYVATYGYTF.

The chain carries TRBV28 and TRBJ1-1, with D perhaps matching TRBD1 (6 bases). CDR1 and CDR2 from the germline V gene are MDHEN and SYDVKM. The CDR3 totals 16 residues. Trimming cost V 6 bases and J 0 bases, with 17 bases left between them. The CDR3, as DNA: TGTGCCAGCAGCCTTCATACAGGGCAAATGAACACTGAAGCTTTCTTT. Residues: CASSLHTGQMNTEAFF.

This clone appeared a few times. V gene TRBV6-4 combines with J gene TRBJ2-5; a possible D gene is TRBD1 (6 bases). The CDR3 spans 15 residues. Germline CDR1 and CDR2: MRHNA and SNTAGT. V was cut by 7 bases and J by 5 bases, with 20 bases left in between. Here the CDR3 reads CASTSQQGVGETQYF. CDR3 DNA sequence: TGTGCCAGCACCTCCCAACAGGGTGTCGGGGAGACCCAGTACTTC.

The V gene is TRBV12-5, the J gene TRBJ2-2, with D uncertain. From germline, CDR1 is LGHNT and CDR2 FRNRAP. The V end was cut by 4 bases, the J end by 2 bases, with 2 bases between. This CDR3 contains 12 residues. CDR3 in amino acids: CASGSNTGELFF. CDR3 bases: TGTGCTAGTGGTTCTAACACCGGGGAGCTGTTTTTT.

This clone was counted a single time. The rearrangement uses TRBV9 and TRBJ1-6; possible D gene TRBD1, 5 bases. CDR3 size: 15 residues. Germline CDR1 reads SGDLS; CDR2 reads YYNGEE. V lost 6 bases and J 6 bases, leaving 16 bases between the germline ends. The CDR3 DNA reads TGTGCCAGCATTGGGGGTCAGGGACTTAATTCACCCCTCCACTTT. Protein product: CASIGGQGLNSPLHF.

This CDR3 is CASSRLAGDNEQFF. The CDR3 region has the DNA TGCGCCAGCAGTCGACTAGCGGGAGACAATGAGCAGTTCTTC. The chain joins TRBV10-1 to TRBJ2-1, with 12 bases matching TRBD2. Germline CDR1 reads WNHNN; CDR2 reads SYGVQD (reference sequence). The CDR3 loop spans 14 amino acids. V trimming: 5 bases; J trimming: 5 bases; junction bases outside the gene matches: 1.

The chain combines TRBV2 with TRBJ2-3, with 7 bases lining up with TRBD2. Germline V lookup: CDR1 SNHLY, CDR2 FYNNEI. V lost 4 bases, J lost 2 bases, and 9 bases stayed unmatched. The CDR3 runs 16 residues. CDR3 residues: CASSGPAGENTDTQYF. As DNA, the CDR3 is TGTGCCAGCAGTGGTCCGGCGGGAGAGAACACAGATACGCAGTATTTT.

The count of this clone is one. The chain is built from TRBV10-1 and TRBJ2-3, with D possibly TRBD1 on 5 matching bases. There are 13 residues in the CDR3. Germline CDR1 and CDR2: WNHNN and SYGVQD (reference sequence). V was pared by 3 bases and J by 8 bases, with 12 bases between. This chain's CDR3 is CASSDGQGGTQYF. CDR3 bases: TGCGCCAGCAGTGATGGACAAGGCGGTACGCAGTATTTT.

CDR3 residues: CASSTRDRVYNEQFF. The CDR3, as DNA: TGCGCCAGCAGCACCCGGGACAGGGTGTACAATGAGCAGTTCTTC. This chain joins TRBV5-1 and TRBJ2-1; 9 bases map to TRBD1. CDR3 length equals 15 residues. In germline, CDR1 is SGHRS, CDR2 YFSETQ. Trimming removed 4 bases from V and 4 bases from J; junction bases left unmatched: 6.

The chain recombines TRBV11-3 with TRBJ2-1, with TRBD2 identical over 9 bases. CDR3 length: 15 amino acids. V lost 5 bases, J lost 5 bases, and 7 bases stayed unmatched. Germline loops: CDR1 SGHNT, CDR2 YENEEA. For the CDR3, the DNA is TGTGCCAGCAGCGAATCGGGACTAGCCAACAATGAGCAGTTCTTC. It specifies CASSESGLANNEQFF.

This rearrangement joins TRBV4-3 to TRBJ1-2; possibly TRBD1 for D (6 bases). Germline CDR1 and CDR2: LGHNA and YSLEER. With 5 bases removed from V and 0 bases from J, the gap between germline ends came to 16 bases. The CDR3 length is 16 residues. The CDR3 protein is CASSWMLGAANYGYTF. CDR3 nucleotide sequence: TGCGCCAGCAGCTGGATGCTGGGGGCAGCTAACTATGGCTACACCTTC.

In its sample, this clone was seen a few times. V gene TRBV7-2 combines with J gene TRBJ2-1, with TRBD1 matching over 7 bases. J was trimmed by 7 bases and V by 7 bases; bases with no gene match: 10. The length of the CDR3 is 14 residues. The V gene's germline CDR1 is SGHTA and CDR2 FQGNSA. The CDR3 DNA is TGTGCCAGCATCTTCCTGGGACAGCCTAATGAGCAGTTCTTC. Translating gives CASIFLGQPNEQFF.

The chain uses TRBV28 and TRBJ1-2; maybe TRBD1 (5 bases). The CDR3 totals 15 residues. The germline CDR1 and CDR2 sequences are MDHEN and SYDVKM. V was trimmed by 0 bases and J by 4 bases, leaving 12 bases between them. CDR3 protein: CASSLWRREGYGYTF. CDR3 nucleotide sequence: TGTGCCAGCAGTTTATGGCGCAGGGAGGGCTATGGCTACACCTTC.

J is TRBJ2-7 and V is TRBV28; 8 bases agree with TRBD2. The CDR3 is 15 residues long. V trimming: 6 bases; J trimming: 7 bases; junction bases outside the gene matches: 14. Germline V gene sequence: CDR1 MDHEN, CDR2 SYDVKM. Written as DNA, the CDR3 is TGTGCCAGCAGCCCCGGACTAGCAGTGCCCTGGGAGCAGTACTTC. Translated, it gives CASSPGLAVPWEQYF.

The sample holds a few counts of this clone. The chain joins TRBV6-5 to TRBJ2-7, with 13 bases that match TRBD2. The CDR3 runs to 14 residues. Germline-derived CDR1 and CDR2 are MNHEY and SVGAGI. V lost 8 bases to trimming and J lost 3 bases; unmatched junction nucleotides: 4. CDR3 in amino acids: CASLGLAGDYEQYF. The CDR3 DNA reads as TGTGCCAGCTTAGGACTAGCGGGAGACTACGAGCAGTACTTC.

The rearrangement uses TRBV13 and TRBJ2-3, with 7 nucleotides matching TRBD2. Per germline, CDR1 PRHDT and CDR2 FYEKMQ (reference sequence). The CDR3 consists of 15 residues. V gave up 1 base and J gave up 4 bases; unmatched junction bases: 5. CDR3 sequence reads: CASSLVAGAADTQYF. In nucleotides, the CDR3 is TGTGCCAGCAGCTTAGTCGCGGGAGCGGCAGATACGCAGTATTTT. Drawing the rest from reference TRBV13 and TRBJ2-3, the complete variable domain is AAGVIQSPRHLIKEKRETATLKCYPIPRHDTVYWYQQGPGQDPQFLISFYEKMQSDKGSIPDRFSAQQFSDYHSELNMSSLELGDSALYFCASSLVAGAADTQYFGPGTRLTVL.

This rearrangement joins TRBV24-1 to TRBJ2-7, with 8 bases lining up with TRBD1. Germline-derived CDR1 and CDR2 are KGHDR and SFDVKD. The CDR3 loop spans 15 amino acids. V lost 4 bases, J lost 6 bases, and 10 bases stayed unmatched. The CDR3 DNA follows: TGTGCCACCAGTGACCCCGGACAGGGTTTTACCGAGCAGTACTTC. Amino acids: CATSDPGQGFTEQYF.